The 11 T cell receptor beta chains presented below share a single source sample, sequenced in a study of blood T cell repertoires in COVID-19. Sequencing was performed with immunoSEQ multiplex PCR; in TCRdb, only in-frame clones are kept and a portion is missing. This sample has some 350,000 clones, with about 90% found just once. Sequenced material: PBMCs or T cells enriched from blood (not recorded which). The receptors were gathered from a woman between 25 and 40 years old who had recovered from COVID-19.

V usage is TRBV29-1 and J usage is TRBJ2-1; the match to TRBD2 covers 10 bases. The V gene end was trimmed by 6 bases and the J gene end by 2 bases; junction bases not matched to a gene: 4. From germline, CDR1 is SQVTM and CDR2 ANQGSEA. The CDR3 contains 14 residues. DNA of the CDR3: TGCAGCGTGGCTAGCGGGAGCCCCTACAATGAGCAGTTCTTC. Protein product: CSVASGSPYNEQFF.

The gene calls are TRBV4-1 and TRBJ2-1; possibly TRBD1 for D (5 bases). The ends were cut back, 0 bases at V and 3 bases at J, with 9 bases in the middle. Germline V lookup: CDR1 MGHRA, CDR2 YSYEKL. The CDR3 runs 15 residues. The CDR3 sequence: CASSQERQGYNEQFF. The CDR3 bases are TGCGCCAGCAGCCAAGAAAGGCAGGGCTACAATGAGCAGTTCTTC.

The rearrangement uses TRBV4-1 and TRBJ1-2; 8 nucleotides match TRBD1. The germline V gene has CDR1 MGHRA and CDR2 YSYEKL. V lost 0 bases and J lost 8; bases outside the gene matches: 11. CDR3 length equals 16 residues. Here the CDR3 DNA reads TGCGCCAGCAGCCAAGAACGAGACAGGGGTTCAGAAGGCTACACCTTC. The encoded protein is CASSQERDRGSEGYTF.

This clone was picked up a small number of times. The chain combines TRBV7-8 with TRBJ1-3, with TRBD1 matching 7 bases. Germline trimming cut 4 bases from V and 8 bases from J; bases unmatched to any gene: 5. Germline CDR1 and CDR2: SGHVS and FQNEAQ. The CDR3 loop spans 13 amino acids. CDR3 protein: CASSYGQDYTIYF. The CDR3 bases are TGTGCCAGCAGCTATGGACAGGACTACACCATATATTTT.

The chain joins TRBV27 to TRBJ2-7; possible D gene TRBD1, 6 bases. V dropped 5 bases and J dropped 3 bases, with 14 bases sitting between them. This CDR3 has 14 residues. The germline V gene has CDR1 MNHEY and CDR2 SMNVEV (reference sequence). The DNA of the CDR3 is TGTGCCAGCAGTCTCGCTCCGACAGGCTACGAGCAGTACTTC. This encodes CASSLAPTGYEQYF.

The table lists this clone with a count of one. V usage is TRBV7-9 and J usage is TRBJ1-2, with a tentative D call TRBD1 (5 bases). The germline V and J ends were trimmed by 1 base and 3 bases, with 9 bases remaining between them. CDR1 SEHNR and CDR2 FQNEAQ come from the germline V gene (reference sequence). The CDR3 is 14 residues long. In DNA form, the CDR3 reads TGTGCCAGCAGCTTAGGGGTAGGGGACTATGGCTACACCTTC. It encodes CASSLGVGDYGYTF.

The chain is built from TRBV9 and TRBJ2-1; TRBD2 aligns across 11 bases. Germline V gives CDR1 SGDLS, CDR2 YYNGEE. This CDR3 is 15 amino acids long. Trimming removed 3 bases from V and 7 bases from J; junction bases left unmatched: 6. In DNA, the CDR3 is TGTGCCAGCAGCGCATTAGCGGGAGGGCCGAATGAGCAGTTCTTC. Translating gives CASSALAGGPNEQFF. Looking up the rest from reference TRBV9 and TRBJ2-1 gives the full variable domain: DSGVTQTPKHLITATGQRVTLRCSPRSGDLSVYWYQQSLDQGLQFLIQYYNGEERAKGNILERFSAQQFPDLHSELNLSSLELGDSALYFCASSALAGGPNEQFFGPGTRLTVL.

V usage is TRBV28 and J usage is TRBJ1-6, with a possible D match to TRBD1 (6 bases). This CDR3 spans 17 amino acids. Trimming took 7 bases from V and 5 from J, leaving 21 bases between them. Per germline, CDR1 MDHEN and CDR2 SYDVKM. The CDR3 sequence: CASMSSSLQGNNSPLHF. The CDR3 DNA is TGTGCCAGCATGTCCTCCTCTCTACAGGGAAATAATTCACCCCTCCACTTT.

As for this clone: A read error is possible here, since a much larger clone lies one base away. The genes are TRBV6-5 and TRBJ1-2, with D unresolved. Trimming cost V 0 bases and J 4 bases, with 9 bases left between them. Germline CDR1 and CDR2: MNHEY and SVGAGI. The CDR3 consists of 14 residues. In DNA, the CDR3 is TGTGCCAGCAGTTACTCGATAGGGAGCTATGGCTACACCTTC. It encodes CASSYSIGSYGYTF.

The gene calls are TRBV13 and TRBJ2-6; the match to TRBD1 covers 8 bases. Germline CDR1 reads PRHDT; CDR2 reads FYEKMQ (reference sequence). The CDR3 length is 18 residues. J was trimmed by 0 bases and V by 4 bases; bases with no gene match: 8. This CDR3 is CASSSRTGRSSGANVLTF. As DNA, the CDR3 is TGTGCCAGCAGCTCTAGGACAGGGAGGTCCTCTGGGGCCAACGTCCTGACTTTC. Filled out from reference TRBV13 and TRBJ2-6, the complete variable domain reads AAGVIQSPRHLIKEKRETATLKCYPIPRHDTVYWYQQGPGQDPQFLISFYEKMQSDKGSIPDRFSAQQFSDYHSELNMSSLELGDSALYFCASSSRTGRSSGANVLTFGAGSRLTVL.

The chain carries TRBV4-2 and TRBJ2-1, with 8 bases identical to TRBD1. Germline V gene lookup returns CDR1 LGHNA and CDR2 YNFKEQ. CDR3 length: 17 residues. V dropped 0 bases and J dropped 1; count of bases not matched to a gene: 5. CDR3 loop: CASSQDSGGISYNEQFF. Here the CDR3 DNA reads TGTGCCAGCAGCCAAGACTCAGGGGGCATATCCTACAATGAGCAGTTCTTC.